The 20 T cell receptor beta chains reported below all come from one sample, sequenced in a study of blood T cell repertoires in COVID-19. The data were produced by immunoSEQ multiplex PCR, yet TCRdb's version contains in-frame clones alone and is incomplete. Among more than 300,000 clones, 89% were seen once, and the ten largest hold more than 9%. Sequences were obtained from PBMCs or T cells enriched from blood (not recorded which). Receptors originate from a woman under 40 who had recovered from COVID-19.

The chain carries TRBV9 and TRBJ1-4, with D hard to call. With 3 bases removed from V and 0 bases from J, the gap between germline ends came to 6 bases. This CDR3 has 14 residues. Germline V gene lookup returns CDR1 SGDLS and CDR2 YYNGEE. The DNA for the CDR3 is TGTGCCAGCAGCGCCGGAGCAACTAATGAAAAACTGTTTTTT. This encodes CASSAGATNEKLFF.

A single count supports this clone. The CDR3 region is CASSPGGSWDGYTF. Here the CDR3 DNA reads TGTGCCAGCAGCCCGGGGGGCTCATGGGATGGCTACACCTTC. This sequence joins TRBV27 and TRBJ1-2, with D maybe TRBD1 (6 bases). V gave up 6 bases and J gave up 6 bases, with 17 bases separating them. The CDR3 totals 14 residues. From germline, CDR1 is MNHEY and CDR2 SMNVEV (reference sequence).

This clone was counted once. The V call is TRBV5-1, the J call TRBJ1-5; TRBD1 might be the D (6 bases). The V gene lost 3 bases and the J gene lost 0 bases, with 10 bases spanning the gap. Germline V lookup: CDR1 SGHRS, CDR2 YFSETQ. The CDR3 is made up of 15 amino acids. The chain's CDR3 is CASSSTGLSNQPQHF. The CDR3, as DNA: TGCGCCAGCAGCTCAACAGGGCTTAGCAATCAGCCCCAGCATTTT.

The rearrangement uses TRBV6-5 and TRBJ2-1; D may be TRBD2 (6 bases). Germline lookup yields CDR1 MNHEY and CDR2 SVGAGI. The length of the CDR3 is 14 residues. V was clipped by 3 bases and J by 4 bases, with 10 bases between them. The CDR3 protein is CASSYVEGYNEQFF. CDR3 DNA: TGTGCCAGCAGTTATGTGGAGGGGTACAATGAGCAGTTCTTC.

The chain couples TRBV7-3 to TRBJ2-1; TRBD2 aligns across 8 bases. The CDR3 sequence is 13 residues long. V lost 7 bases, J lost 4 bases, and 3 bases stayed unmatched. Germline V gene sequence: CDR1 SGHTA, CDR2 FQGTGA. The CDR3 protein is CASTAGGYNEQFF. The CDR3 region has the DNA TGTGCCAGCACGGCGGGAGGTTACAATGAGCAGTTCTTC. The complete variable domain, with remaining parts taken from reference TRBV7-3 and TRBJ2-1, reads GAGVSQTPSNKVTEKGKYVELRCDPISGHTALYWYRQSLGQGPEFLIYFQGTGAADDSGLPNDRFFAVRPEGSVSTLKIQRTERGDSAVYLCASTAGGYNEQFFGPGTRLTVL.

V is TRBV19 and J is TRBJ1-1; the match to TRBD1 covers 9 bases. The CDR3 has 18 amino acids. V dropped 9 bases and J dropped 6; count of bases not matched to a gene: 23. The germline V gene has CDR1 LNHDA and CDR2 SQIVND (reference sequence). CDR3 nucleotides: TGTGCCAGCCTCATCACTACAGGGGGCGCCGGTCCCCCCCCTGAAGCTTTCTTT. Its translation: CASLITTGGAGPPPEAFF.

V usage is TRBV18 and J usage is TRBJ2-1; TRBD2 agrees at 13 bases. CDR3 length: 18 amino acids. V gave up 5 bases and J gave up 6 bases; unmatched junction bases: 13. Germline V gene lookup returns CDR1 KGHSH and CDR2 LQKENI. This chain's CDR3 is CASSNLTLGTSGINEQFF. For the CDR3, the DNA is TGTGCCAGCTCAAATCTTACGCTCGGGACTAGCGGGATCAATGAGCAGTTCTTC.

The table lists this clone with a few counts. This chain joins TRBV27 and TRBJ1-2, with D maybe TRBD1 (5 bases). The germline gives CDR1 MNHEY, CDR2 SMNVEV (reference sequence). Trimming removed 5 bases from V and 5 bases from J, with 18 bases in between. The CDR3 runs to 15 residues. The CDR3 region is CASSIGPGHDYGYTF. CDR3 nucleotide sequence: TGTGCCAGCAGTATCGGCCCCGGACACGATTATGGCTACACCTTC.

V usage is TRBV2 and J usage is TRBJ1-1; 9 bases match TRBD1. J lost 1 base, V lost 6 bases, and 3 bases had no gene match. This CDR3 comprises 14 residues. From germline, CDR1 is SNHLY and CDR2 FYNNEI. CDR3 sequence (DNA): TGTGCCAGCAGAGCGGGACAGGGGAACACTGAAGCTTTCTTT. It translates to CASRAGQGNTEAFF.

The rearrangement uses TRBV11-2 and TRBJ2-1; D may be TRBD1 (5 bases). With 5 bases removed from V and 5 bases from J, the gap between germline ends came to 16 bases. The CDR3 covers 15 residues. Per the germline V gene, CDR1 is SGHAT and CDR2 is FQNNGV. CDR3 in DNA: TGTGCCAGCAGCCAAAACAATGGGGCTCACAATGAGCAGTTCTTC. Translating it yields CASSQNNGAHNEQFF.

The chain joins TRBV28 to TRBJ2-1; 11 nucleotides align to TRBD2. The ends lost 5 bases at V and 5 bases at J; junction bases unmatched: 2. Looked up from germline, CDR1 is MDHEN and CDR2 is SYDVKM. The CDR3 sequence is 14 residues long. CDR3 in amino acids: CASSGTSGNNEQFF. In DNA form, the CDR3 reads TGTGCCAGCAGTGGGACTAGCGGAAACAATGAGCAGTTCTTC.

The chain is built from TRBV6-5 and TRBJ1-1, with 7 positions matching TRBD1. In germline, CDR1 is MNHEY, CDR2 SVGAGI. CDR3 size: 14 residues. After removal of 6 bases from V and 7 bases from J, the junction contained 11 bases not matched to a gene. The CDR3 reads CASSRDRERIEAFF. CDR3 bases: TGTGCCAGCAGCAGGGACAGAGAGCGAATTGAAGCTTTCTTT.

V usage is TRBV5-1 and J usage is TRBJ2-3; no definite D call. This CDR3 has 14 residues. Germline V gene sequence: CDR1 SGHRS, CDR2 YFSETQ. Trimming removed 4 bases at V and 8 bases at J, with 17 bases between. The CDR3 reads CASSPSSTPGTQYF. CDR3 DNA sequence: TGCGCCAGCAGCCCCTCCTCTACCCCCGGTACGCAGTATTTT.

The CDR3 coding sequence is TGTGCCAGCAGCCCGACCTGGGACAGTATATCTTTCTTC. Translation: CASSPTWDSISFF. The chain uses TRBV6-5 and TRBJ2-1; 7 positions agree with TRBD1. The germline V gene has CDR1 MNHEY and CDR2 SVGAGI. V was pared by 6 bases and J by 16 bases, with 15 bases of the junction left unmatched. CDR3 length: 13 amino acids.

This chain uses TRBV7-9 with TRBJ2-7; TRBD2 might be the D (6 bases). The CDR3 is made up of 15 amino acids. The germline CDR1 and CDR2 sequences are SEHNR and FQNEAQ (reference sequence). Trimming took 2 bases from V and 1 from J, leaving 12 bases between them. The CDR3 here is CASSLPGVLSYEQYF. CDR3 DNA sequence: TGTGCCAGCAGCTTACCGGGGGTACTGTCCTACGAGCAGTACTTC.

The chain is built from TRBV12-3 or TRBV12-4 and TRBJ1-5, with 8 bases identical to TRBD1. V was clipped by 5 bases and J by 7 bases; unmatched bases: 4. The CDR3 consists of 13 residues. The CDR3 sequence is CASSKDREQPQHF. CDR3 sequence (DNA): TGTGCCAGCAGTAAGGACAGGGAACAGCCCCAGCATTTT.

This rearrangement joins TRBV28 to TRBJ1-4; a possible D gene is TRBD1 (6 bases). The CDR3 is 14 residues long. V was cut by 5 bases and J by 8 bases, with 15 bases left in between. Germline V CDR1 and CDR2: MDHEN, SYDVKM. The CDR3 spells CASSTQGSEEKLFF. CDR3 DNA sequence: TGTGCCAGCAGTACACAGGGTTCAGAGGAAAAACTGTTTTTT. Full variable domain (missing parts from reference TRBV28 and TRBJ1-4): DVKVTQSSRYLVKRTGEKVFLECVQDMDHENMFWYRQDPGLGLRLIYFSYDVKMKEKGDIPEGYSVSREKKERFSLILESASTNQTSMYLCASSTQGSEEKLFFGSGTQLSVL.

The rearrangement joins TRBV3-1 (or the pseudogene TRBV3-2) to TRBJ2-2; 7 positions match TRBD2. Germline CDR1 and CDR2: LGHDT and YNNKEL (reference sequence). The V and J ends lost 4 bases and 4 bases, in that order; junction bases with no gene match: 3. CDR3 length: 14 residues. The CDR3 spells CASSLSGGTGELFF. The CDR3 coding sequence is TGTGCCAGCAGCCTTTCGGGGGGCACCGGGGAGCTGTTTTTT.

This clone was counted a single time. The CDR3 here is CASSLSTGLTYEQYF. The CDR3 DNA reads TGCGCCAGCAGCTTGTCCACAGGGCTCACCTACGAGCAGTACTTC. The chain combines TRBV5-1 with TRBJ2-7, with D possibly being TRBD1 (6 bases). V lost 1 base and J 2 bases, leaving 13 bases between the germline ends. Germline assignment: CDR1 SGHRS and CDR2 YFSETQ. This CDR3 is built from 15 residues. Complete variable domain (other parts from reference TRBV5-1 and TRBJ2-7): KAGVTQTPRYLIKTRGQQVTLSCSPISGHRSVSWYQQTPGQGLQFLFEYFSETQRNKGNFPGRFSGRQFSNSRSEMNVSTLELGDSALYLCASSLSTGLTYEQYFGPGTRLTVT.

The chain has TRBV5-1 and TRBJ1-2, with 8 nucleotides matching TRBD1. This CDR3 spans 12 amino acids. The V gene end was trimmed by 5 bases and the J gene end by 8 bases; junction bases not matched to a gene: 5. CDR1 is SGHRS, CDR2 YFSETQ, per germline. CDR3 sequence reads: CASSSQGEGYTF. As DNA, the CDR3 is TGCGCCAGCAGTTCACAGGGGGAGGGCTACACCTTC.